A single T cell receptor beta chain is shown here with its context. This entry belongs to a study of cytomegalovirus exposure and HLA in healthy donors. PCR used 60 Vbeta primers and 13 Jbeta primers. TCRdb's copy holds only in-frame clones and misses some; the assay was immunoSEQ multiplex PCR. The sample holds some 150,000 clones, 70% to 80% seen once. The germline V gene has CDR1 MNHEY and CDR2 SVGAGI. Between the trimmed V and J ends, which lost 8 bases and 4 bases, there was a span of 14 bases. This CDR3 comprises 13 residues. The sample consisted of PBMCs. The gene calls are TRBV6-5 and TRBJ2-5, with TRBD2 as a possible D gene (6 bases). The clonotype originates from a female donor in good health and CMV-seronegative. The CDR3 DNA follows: TGTGCCAGCGCGAGACTAGGAGGAGAGACCCAGTACTTC. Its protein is CASARLGGETQYF.